The T cell receptor beta chain described here comes from a study of prognosis after radiotherapy for stage I lung cancer. Study in general: Those with stage I non-small cell lung cancer who took part were enrolled between 2018 and January 2019. Fourteen cases involved newly diagnosed primary stage I lung tumors, and 4 to 6 involved oligometastatic NSCLC subsequent to surgical resection of the primary tumor.

Judged by abundance, this clonotype is medium-sized. From genomic DNA, two-round multiplex PCR was used to amplify TCR beta CDR3. The use of primers specific to each TRBV and TRBJ gene characterized first-round PCR. TCRdb called the multiplex PCR reads again in MiXCR, with one record for every CDR3 protein. The data contain under 15,000 distinct CDR3 sequences, about 51% of them singletons. The source was PBMCs, collected before or after stereotactic body radiation therapy (not recorded which). The sequence was obtained from a donor of 50 years or more with non-small cell lung cancer.

DNA of the CDR3: TGTGCCAGCAGCCAAACACAGGGGTTTAATGAAAAACTGTTTTTT. Its protein is CASSQTQGFNEKLFF. This chain joins TRBV3-1 and TRBJ1-4, with TRBD1 identical over 7 bases. Germline values: CDR1 LGHDT, CDR2 YNNKEL (reference sequence). V trimming: 2 bases; J trimming: 4 bases; junction bases outside the gene matches: 4. The CDR3 sequence is 15 residues long.